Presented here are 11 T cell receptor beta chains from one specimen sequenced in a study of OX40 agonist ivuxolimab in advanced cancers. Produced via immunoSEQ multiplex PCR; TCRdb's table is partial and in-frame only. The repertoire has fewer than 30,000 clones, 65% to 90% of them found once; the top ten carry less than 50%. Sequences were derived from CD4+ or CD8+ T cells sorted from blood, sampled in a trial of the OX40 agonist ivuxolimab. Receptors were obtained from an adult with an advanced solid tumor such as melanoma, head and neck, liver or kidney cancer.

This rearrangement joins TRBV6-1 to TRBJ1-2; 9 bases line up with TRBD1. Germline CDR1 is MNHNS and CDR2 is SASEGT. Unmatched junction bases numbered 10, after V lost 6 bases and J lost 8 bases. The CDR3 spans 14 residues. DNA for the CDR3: TGTGCCAGCAGACCAACCGGGACAGGGCTCGGCTACACCTTC. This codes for CASRPTGTGLGYTF.

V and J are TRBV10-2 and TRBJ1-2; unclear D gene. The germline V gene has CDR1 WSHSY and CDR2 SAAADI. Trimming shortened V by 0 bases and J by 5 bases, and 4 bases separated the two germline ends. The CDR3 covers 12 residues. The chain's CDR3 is CASSESIYGYTF. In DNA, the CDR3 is TGCGCCAGCAGTGAGTCAATTTATGGCTACACCTTC.

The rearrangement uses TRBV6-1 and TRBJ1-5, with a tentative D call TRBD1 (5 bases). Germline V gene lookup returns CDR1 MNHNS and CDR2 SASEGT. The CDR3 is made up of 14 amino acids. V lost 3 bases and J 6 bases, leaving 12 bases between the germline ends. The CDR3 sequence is CASSDMGGAQPQHF. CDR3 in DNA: TGTGCCAGCAGTGATATGGGGGGTGCTCAGCCCCAGCATTTT.

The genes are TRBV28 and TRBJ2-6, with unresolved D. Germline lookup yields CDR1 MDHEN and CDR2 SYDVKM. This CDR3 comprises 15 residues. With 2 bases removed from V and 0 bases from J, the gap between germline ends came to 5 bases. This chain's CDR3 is CASSLTVSGANVLTF. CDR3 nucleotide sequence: TGTGCCAGCAGTTTAACTGTCTCTGGGGCCAACGTCCTGACTTTC.

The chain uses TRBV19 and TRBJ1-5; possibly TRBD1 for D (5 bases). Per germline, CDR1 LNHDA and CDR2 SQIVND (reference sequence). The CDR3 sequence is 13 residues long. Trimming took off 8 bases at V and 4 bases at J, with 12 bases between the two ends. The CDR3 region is CASQLGPNQPQHF. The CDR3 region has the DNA TGTGCCAGTCAGTTGGGGCCAAATCAGCCCCAGCATTTT. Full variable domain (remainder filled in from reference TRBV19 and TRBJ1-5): DGGITQSPKYLFRKEGQNVTLSCEQNLNHDAMYWYRQDPGQGLRLIYYSQIVNDFQKGDIAEGYSVSREKKESFPLTVTSAQKNPTAFYLCASQLGPNQPQHFGDGTRLSIL.

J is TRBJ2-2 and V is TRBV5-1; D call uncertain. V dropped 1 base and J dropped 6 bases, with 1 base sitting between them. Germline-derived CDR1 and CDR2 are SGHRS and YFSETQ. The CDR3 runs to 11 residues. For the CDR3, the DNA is TGCGCCAGCAGCTTGCCCGGGGAGCTGTTTTTT. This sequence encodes CASSLPGELFF.

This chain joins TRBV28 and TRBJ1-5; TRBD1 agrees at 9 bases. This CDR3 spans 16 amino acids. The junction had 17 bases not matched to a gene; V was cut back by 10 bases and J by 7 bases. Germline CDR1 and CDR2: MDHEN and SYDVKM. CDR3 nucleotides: TGTGCCATCTCCCCGTCCGGACAGGGGTTGGGACAGCCCCAGCATTTT. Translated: CAISPSGQGLGQPQHF. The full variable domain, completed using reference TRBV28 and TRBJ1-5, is DVKVTQSSRYLVKRTGEKVFLECVQDMDHENMFWYRQDPGLGLRLIYFSYDVKMKEKGDIPEGYSVSREKKERFSLILESASTNQTSMYLCAISPSGQGLGQPQHFGDGTRLSIL.

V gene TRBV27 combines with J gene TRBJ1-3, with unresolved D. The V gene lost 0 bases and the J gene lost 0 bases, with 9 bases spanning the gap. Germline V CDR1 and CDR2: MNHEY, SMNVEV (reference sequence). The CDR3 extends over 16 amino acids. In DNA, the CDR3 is TGTGCCAGCAGTTTATCGGCCGTTAGCTCTGGAAACACCATATATTTT. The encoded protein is CASSLSAVSSGNTIYF.

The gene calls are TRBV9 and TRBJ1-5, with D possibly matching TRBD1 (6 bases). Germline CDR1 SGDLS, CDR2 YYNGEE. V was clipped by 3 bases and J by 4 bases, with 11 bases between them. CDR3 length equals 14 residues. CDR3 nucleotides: TGTGCCAGCAGCGGGCAGGGGATTAATCAGCCCCAGCATTTT. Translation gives CASSGQGINQPQHF. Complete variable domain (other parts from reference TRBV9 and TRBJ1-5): DSGVTQTPKHLITATGQRVTLRCSPRSGDLSVYWYQQSLDQGLQFLIQYYNGEERAKGNILERFSAQQFPDLHSELNLSSLELGDSALYFCASSGQGINQPQHFGDGTRLSIL.

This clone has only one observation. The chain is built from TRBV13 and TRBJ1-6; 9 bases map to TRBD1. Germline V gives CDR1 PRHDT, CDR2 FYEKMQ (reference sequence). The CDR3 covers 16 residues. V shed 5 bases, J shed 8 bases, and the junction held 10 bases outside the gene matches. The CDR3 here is CASSQAPGQGDSPLHF. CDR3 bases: TGTGCCAGCAGCCAAGCACCGGGACAGGGTGATTCACCCCTCCACTTT. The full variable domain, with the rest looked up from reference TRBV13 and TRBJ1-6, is AAGVIQSPRHLIKEKRETATLKCYPIPRHDTVYWYQQGPGQDPQFLISFYEKMQSDKGSIPDRFSAQQFSDYHSELNMSSLELGDSALYFCASSQAPGQGDSPLHFGNGTRLTVT.

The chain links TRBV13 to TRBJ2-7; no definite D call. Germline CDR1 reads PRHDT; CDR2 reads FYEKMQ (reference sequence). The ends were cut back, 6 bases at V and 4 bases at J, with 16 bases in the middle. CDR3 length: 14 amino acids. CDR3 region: CASSSAMYGYEQYF. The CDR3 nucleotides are TGTGCCAGCAGTTCGGCCATGTACGGGTACGAGCAGTACTTC.